Each of the 17 T cell receptor beta chains below was sequenced from the same sample in a study of blood T cell repertoires in COVID-19. The repertoire was sequenced with immunoSEQ multiplex PCR; TCRdb's copy has only in-frame clones and lacks some. The sample has about 83,000 clones; roughly 84% are singletons. The sequenced sample was peripheral blood. The receptors were sampled from an elderly woman in a cohort sampled during active or convalescent COVID-19.

This rearrangement joins TRBV3-1 (or the pseudogene TRBV3-2) to TRBJ1-4, with unresolved D. In germline, CDR1 is LGHDT, CDR2 YNNKEL (reference sequence). There are 16 residues in the CDR3. Trimming took off 0 bases at V and 0 bases at J, with 8 bases between the two ends. The CDR3 loop is CASSQDATPTNEKLFF. CDR3 sequence (DNA): TGTGCCAGCAGCCAAGATGCGACTCCAACTAATGAAAAACTGTTTTTT.

The genes are TRBV10-1 and TRBJ2-7; D may be TRBD1 (6 bases). CDR1 is WNHNN, CDR2 SYGVQD, per germline (reference sequence). The CDR3 spans 14 residues. CDR3 residues: CASRRQVMAYGQYV. In DNA form, the CDR3 reads TGCGCCAGCAGGAGACAGGTAATGGCCTACGGGCAGTACGTC.

The chain recombines TRBV19 with TRBJ1-6; no firm D call. The germline V gene encodes CDR1 LNHDA and CDR2 SQIVND (reference sequence). V lost 1 base and J 8 bases, leaving 12 bases between the germline ends. The CDR3 has 15 amino acids. The DNA for the CDR3 is TGTGCCAGTAGTATAGGGGTTCAGGTTGATTCACCCCTCCACTTT. Protein: CASSIGVQVDSPLHF.

CDR3 residues: CATERDYGEQFF. CDR3 DNA: TGTGCCACCGAACGGGATTATGGTGAGCAGTTCTTC. The chain recombines TRBV10-3 with TRBJ2-1; the D gene is possibly TRBD2 (5 bases). Trimming left V 10 bases short and J 9 bases short, with 16 bases between. CDR1 and CDR2 (germline): ENHRY, SYGVKD. The length of the CDR3 is 12 residues.

The rearrangement links TRBV11-1 to TRBJ2-2; 11 nucleotides line up with TRBD1. Looked up from germline, CDR1 is SGHAT and CDR2 is FQDESV (reference sequence). The CDR3 sequence is 15 residues long. J gave up 7 bases and V 3 bases, and 4 bases lay outside the gene matches. CDR3 protein: CASSLGQGVVGELFF. The CDR3 bases are TGTGCCAGCAGCTTGGGACAGGGGGTAGTCGGGGAGCTGTTTTTT.

V is TRBV5-1 and J is TRBJ1-4, with 9 bases that match TRBD1. CDR3 length: 14 amino acids. Per the germline V gene, CDR1 is SGHRS and CDR2 is YFSETQ. The ends lost 8 bases at V and 7 bases at J; junction bases unmatched: 9. The CDR3 protein is CASRPGQGSEKLFF. For the CDR3, the DNA is TGCGCCAGTAGACCGGGACAGGGAAGTGAAAAACTGTTTTTT. Combining the CDR3 with reference TRBV5-1 and TRBJ1-4 gives the whole variable domain KAGVTQTPRYLIKTRGQQVTLSCSPISGHRSVSWYQQTPGQGLQFLFEYFSETQRNKGNFPGRFSGRQFSNSRSEMNVSTLELGDSALYLCASRPGQGSEKLFFGSGTQLSVL.

The chain uses TRBV19 and TRBJ2-1; D call uncertain. Germline V gene data show CDR1 as LNHDA and CDR2 as SQIVND (reference sequence). The CDR3 contains 16 residues. V was clipped by 1 base and J by 0 bases, with 10 bases between them. CDR3 loop: CASSIVADSSYNEQFF. The CDR3, as DNA: TGTGCCAGTAGTATAGTGGCGGATAGCTCCTACAATGAGCAGTTCTTC.

The V call is TRBV9, the J call TRBJ2-3; perhaps TRBD2 as D (6 bases). CDR3 size: 17 residues. CDR1 and CDR2 (germline): SGDLS, YYNGEE. V lost 0 bases, J lost 1 base, and 15 bases lay in between. Written as DNA, the CDR3 is TGTGCCAGCAGCGTAGAGGGAGGTCCTTTGGGCACAGATACGCAGTATTTT. This encodes CASSVEGGPLGTDTQYF.

The chain is built from TRBV5-1 and TRBJ2-7; possible D gene TRBD2, 5 bases. The CDR3 has 12 residues. Trimming left V 5 bases short and J 3 bases short, with 9 bases between. The germline CDR1 and CDR2 sequences are SGHRS and YFSETQ. The CDR3 DNA reads TGCGCCAGCAGTACGGGGAACTACGAGCAGTACTTC. Protein sequence: CASSTGNYEQYF.

This chain uses TRBV11-2 with TRBJ1-2, with D unclear. CDR3 length equals 18 residues. V lost 0 bases, J lost 6 bases, and 23 bases lay in between. Per germline, CDR1 SGHAT and CDR2 FQNNGV. The CDR3 DNA follows: TGTGCCAGCAGCTTAGATGGCGGGGTTGGTTCAGGATTACATGGCTACACCTTC. This translates into CASSLDGGVGSGLHGYTF.

This clone appeared once. This chain links TRBV30 with TRBJ1-1, with D possibly matching TRBD1 (6 bases). Trimming shortened V by 5 bases and J by 5 bases, and 9 bases separated the two germline ends. This CDR3 has 11 amino acids. Germline V gene lookup returns CDR1 GTSNPN and CDR2 SVGIG (reference sequence). CDR3 region: CAWAGQTEAFF. The CDR3 DNA follows: TGTGCCTGGGCAGGACAGACTGAAGCTTTCTTT.

This sequence joins TRBV30 and TRBJ1-1, with TRBD1 matching over 7 bases. J lost 1 base, V lost 3 bases, and 11 bases had no gene match. Looked up from germline, CDR1 is GTSNPN and CDR2 is SVGIG (reference sequence). There are 16 residues in the CDR3. The CDR3 protein is CAWRPGQSARNTEAFF. CDR3 bases: TGTGCCTGGAGGCCGGGACAGTCGGCCCGGAACACTGAAGCTTTCTTT.

The count of this clone is one. This chain connects TRBV5-6 to TRBJ2-2, with 7 bases matching TRBD2. The CDR3 contains 15 residues. Germline lookup yields CDR1 SGHDT and CDR2 YYEEEE. The J segment lost 3 bases and the V segment lost 0 bases, leaving 2 bases of the junction unmatched. In DNA, the CDR3 is TGTGCCAGCAGCTTGGTGCTAGCGGACACCGGGGAGCTGTTTTTT. This codes for CASSLVLADTGELFF.

The table lists this clone with a few counts. The chain combines TRBV7-9 with TRBJ2-7; weak D call: TRBD2 (5 bases). V shed 1 base and J shed 3 bases, with 10 bases lying between them. In germline, CDR1 is SEHNR, CDR2 FQNEAQ (reference sequence). CDR3 size: 14 residues. The CDR3 sequence: CASSLGRKDYEQYF. CDR3 nucleotides: TGTGCCAGCAGCTTAGGGAGGAAGGACTACGAGCAGTACTTC.

The chain couples TRBV5-8 to TRBJ2-1; D is ambiguous. Germline lookup yields CDR1 SGHTS and CDR2 YDEGEE. There are 11 residues in the CDR3. Trimming removed 1 base from V and 6 bases from J, with 2 bases in between. The CDR3 nucleotides are TGTGCCAGCAGCTTGCGCAATGAGCAGTTCTTC. This sequence encodes CASSLRNEQFF.

The chain joins TRBV7-8 to TRBJ2-1; weak D call: TRBD1 (6 bases). CDR1 and CDR2 from the germline V gene are SGHVS and FQNEAQ. With 5 bases removed from V and 4 bases from J, the gap between germline ends came to 12 bases. The CDR3 totals 14 residues. The CDR3 is CASSGRDTYNEQFF. The CDR3 DNA reads as TGTGCCAGCAGCGGCAGGGACACTTACAATGAGCAGTTCTTC.

V gene TRBV18 combines with J gene TRBJ1-1, with TRBD1 matching 8 bases. The CDR3 length is 15 residues. Germline V gives CDR1 KGHSH, CDR2 LQKENI. V dropped 2 bases and J dropped 1; count of bases not matched to a gene: 3. CDR3: CASSPRTGKNTEAFF. CDR3 coding DNA: TGTGCCAGCTCACCAAGGACAGGGAAGAACACTGAAGCTTTCTTT.